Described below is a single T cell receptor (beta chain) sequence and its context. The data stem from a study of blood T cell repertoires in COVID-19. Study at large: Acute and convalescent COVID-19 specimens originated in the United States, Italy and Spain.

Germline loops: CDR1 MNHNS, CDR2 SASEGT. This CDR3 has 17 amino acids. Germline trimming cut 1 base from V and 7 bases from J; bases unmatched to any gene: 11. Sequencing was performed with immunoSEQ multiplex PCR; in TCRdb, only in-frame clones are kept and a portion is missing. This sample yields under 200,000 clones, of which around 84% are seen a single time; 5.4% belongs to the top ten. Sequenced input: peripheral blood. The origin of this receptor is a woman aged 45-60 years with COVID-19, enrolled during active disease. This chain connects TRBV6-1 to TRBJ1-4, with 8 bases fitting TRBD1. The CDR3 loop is CASSEGSGRGHGEKLFF. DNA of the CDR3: TGTGCCAGCAGTGAAGGCAGTGGCAGGGGGCATGGTGAAAAACTGTTTTTT.